This T cell receptor (beta chain) was identified during a study of CD8 T cells in Susac syndrome. The CD8+ and CD4+ T cells were isolated magnetically using a negative isolation approach, whereas the TEMRA cells were enriched by FACS. Remarks on this clonotype: Its antigen remains unidentified.

The germline CDR1 and CDR2 sequences are MRHNA and SNTAGT. This CDR3 spans 13 amino acids. V shed 0 bases and J shed 8 bases, with 10 bases lying between them. After extraction with the RNeasy kit, roughly 0.5 to 1 ug of the RNA was reverse transcribed using random hexamers. Amplification of TCR beta CDR3 across 54 Vbeta and 13 Jbeta was performed with immunoSEQ multiplex PCR. TCRdb called the immunoSEQ multiplex PCR reads again in MiXCR, with one record for every CDR3 protein. There are hundreds of thousands of distinct CDR3 sequences in the sample; approximately 90% occur only once, and 0.1% to 0.15% lies in the top ten. Study outcomes and limitations: Regarding the TCR sequencing and HLA analysis, the study admitted that a relatively small number of individuals were involved.

This sequence originates from a human donor with multiple sclerosis. This chain links TRBV6-4 with TRBJ1-2; no firm D call. The sample consisted of CD8+ T cells from PBMCs. The CDR3 loop reads CASSDSEGKGYTF. In DNA, the CDR3 is TGTGCCAGCAGTGACTCGGAGGGCAAAGGCTACACCTTC.